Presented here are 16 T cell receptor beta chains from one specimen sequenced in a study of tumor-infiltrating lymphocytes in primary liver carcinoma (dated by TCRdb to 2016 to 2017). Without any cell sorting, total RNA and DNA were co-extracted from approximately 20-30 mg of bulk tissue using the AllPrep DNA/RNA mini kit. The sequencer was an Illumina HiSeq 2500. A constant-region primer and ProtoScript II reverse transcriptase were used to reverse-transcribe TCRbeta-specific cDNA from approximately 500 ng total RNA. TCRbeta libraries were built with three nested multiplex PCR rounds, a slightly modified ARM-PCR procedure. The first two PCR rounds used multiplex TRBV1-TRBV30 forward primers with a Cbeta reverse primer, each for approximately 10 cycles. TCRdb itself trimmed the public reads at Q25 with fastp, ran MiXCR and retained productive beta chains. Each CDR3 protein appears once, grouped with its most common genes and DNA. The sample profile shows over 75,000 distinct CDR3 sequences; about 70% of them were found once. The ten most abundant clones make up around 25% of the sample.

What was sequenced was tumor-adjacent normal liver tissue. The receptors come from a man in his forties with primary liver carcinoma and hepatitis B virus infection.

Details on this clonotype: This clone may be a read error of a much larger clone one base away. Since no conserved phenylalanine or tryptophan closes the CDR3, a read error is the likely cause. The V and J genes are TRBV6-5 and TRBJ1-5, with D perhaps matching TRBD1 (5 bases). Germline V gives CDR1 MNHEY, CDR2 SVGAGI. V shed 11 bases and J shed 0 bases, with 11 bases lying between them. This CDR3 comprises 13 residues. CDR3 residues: CAVGDGSNQPQHL. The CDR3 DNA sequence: TGTGCCGTCGGGGACGGTAGCAATCAGCCCCAGCATCTT.

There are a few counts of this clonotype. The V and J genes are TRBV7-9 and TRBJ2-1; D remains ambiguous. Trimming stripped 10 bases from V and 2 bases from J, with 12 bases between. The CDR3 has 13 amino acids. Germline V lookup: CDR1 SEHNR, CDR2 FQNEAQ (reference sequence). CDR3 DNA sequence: TGTGCCAACACCCCCGGGCCCTACAATGAGCAGTTCTTC. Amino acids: CANTPGPYNEQFF.

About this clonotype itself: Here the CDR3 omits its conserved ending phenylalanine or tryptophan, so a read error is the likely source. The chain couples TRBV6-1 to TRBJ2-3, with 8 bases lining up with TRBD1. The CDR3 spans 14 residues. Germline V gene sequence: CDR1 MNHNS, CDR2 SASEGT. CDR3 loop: CASKGQGHTGTQYI. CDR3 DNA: TGTGCCAGCAAAGGACAGGGTCACACAGGTACGCAGTATATT.

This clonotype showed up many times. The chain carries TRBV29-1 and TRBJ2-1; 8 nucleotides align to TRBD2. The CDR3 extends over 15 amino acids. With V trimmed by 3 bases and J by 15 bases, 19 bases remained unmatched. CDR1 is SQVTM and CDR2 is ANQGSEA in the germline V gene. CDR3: CSVDGEDKTGTRGFF. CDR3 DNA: TGCAGCGTTGATGGCGAGGACAAAACCGGGACTAGGGGGTTCTTC.

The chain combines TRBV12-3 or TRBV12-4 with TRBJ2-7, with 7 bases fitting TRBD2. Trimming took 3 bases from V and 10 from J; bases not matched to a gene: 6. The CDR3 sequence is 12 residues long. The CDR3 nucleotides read TGTGCCAGCAGTTTCCGGGGGGTGGTACAGTACTTC. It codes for CASSFRGVVQYF.

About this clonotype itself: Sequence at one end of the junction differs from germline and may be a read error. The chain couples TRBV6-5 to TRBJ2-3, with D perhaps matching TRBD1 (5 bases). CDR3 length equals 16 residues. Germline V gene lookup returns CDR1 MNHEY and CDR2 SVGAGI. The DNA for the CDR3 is TGCGCCAGCAGTCCTCGCCCCGGACCGACCAGGGCTGCGCAGTATTTT. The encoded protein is CASSPRPGPTRAAQYF.

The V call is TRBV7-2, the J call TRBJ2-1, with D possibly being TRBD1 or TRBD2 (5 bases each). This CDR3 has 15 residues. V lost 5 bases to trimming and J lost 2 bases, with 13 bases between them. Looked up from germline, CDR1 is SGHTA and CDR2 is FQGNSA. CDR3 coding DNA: TGTGCCAGCAGCCTACCGGGACCGGCCTACAATGAGCAGTTCTTC. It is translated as CASSLPGPAYNEQFF.

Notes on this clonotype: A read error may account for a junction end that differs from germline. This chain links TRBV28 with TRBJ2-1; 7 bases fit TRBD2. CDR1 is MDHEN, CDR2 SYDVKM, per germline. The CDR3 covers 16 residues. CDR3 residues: CVSSLWSRERRNEQFF. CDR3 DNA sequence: TGTGTCAGCAGTCTGTGGTCGCGGGAGAGGAGGAATGAGCAGTTCTTC. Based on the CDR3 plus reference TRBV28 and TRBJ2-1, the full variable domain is DVKVTQSSRYLVKRTGEKVFLECVQDMDHENMFWYRQDPGLGLRLIYFSYDVKMKEKGDIPEGYSVSREKKERFSLILESASTNQTSMYLCVSSLWSRERRNEQFFGPGTRLTVL.

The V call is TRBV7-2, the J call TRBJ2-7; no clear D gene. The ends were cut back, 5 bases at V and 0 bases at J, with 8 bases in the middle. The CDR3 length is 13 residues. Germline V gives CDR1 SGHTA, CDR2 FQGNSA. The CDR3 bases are TGTGCCAGCAGCCCCGACCCCTCCTACGAGCAGTACTTC. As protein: CASSPDPSYEQYF.

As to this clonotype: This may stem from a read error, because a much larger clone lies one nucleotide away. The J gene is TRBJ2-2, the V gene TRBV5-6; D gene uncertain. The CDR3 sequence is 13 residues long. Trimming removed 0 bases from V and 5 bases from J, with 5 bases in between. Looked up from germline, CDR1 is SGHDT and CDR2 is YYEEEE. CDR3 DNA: TGTGCCAGCAGCTTGGACTTAACCGGGGAGCTGTTTTTT. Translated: CASSLDLTGELFF.

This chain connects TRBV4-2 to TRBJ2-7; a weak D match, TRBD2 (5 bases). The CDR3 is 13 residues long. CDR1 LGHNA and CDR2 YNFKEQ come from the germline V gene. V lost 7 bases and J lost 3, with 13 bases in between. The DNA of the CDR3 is TGTGCCAGCAACCAGGATCGGGACTACGAGCAGTACTTC. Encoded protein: CASNQDRDYEQYF.

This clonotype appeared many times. CDR3 amino acids: CASSYARQGASSYEQYF. The CDR3 bases are TGTGCCAGCAGTTACGCAAGACAGGGGGCGAGCTCCTACGAGCAGTACTTC. The chain joins TRBV6-5 to TRBJ2-7; 10 nucleotides match TRBD1. The CDR3 is 17 amino acids. Trimming at V came to 2 bases and at J to 0 bases, leaving 7 bases not matched to a gene. Germline V gene sequence: CDR1 MNHEY, CDR2 SVGAGI.

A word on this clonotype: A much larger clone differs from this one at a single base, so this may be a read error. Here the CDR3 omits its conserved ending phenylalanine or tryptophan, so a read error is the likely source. The CDR3 bases are TGTGCCATCAGCCCTGCGGGAGCCACCAACGCCGGGGAGCTGTTTCTT. It specifies CAISPAGATNAGELFL. V gene TRBV10-3 combines with J gene TRBJ2-2; TRBD2 matches 7 bases. V was clipped by 6 bases and J by 6 bases; unmatched bases: 13. Germline loops: CDR1 ENHRY, CDR2 SYGVKD. The CDR3 has 16 residues.

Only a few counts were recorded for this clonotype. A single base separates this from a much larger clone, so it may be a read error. The DNA for the CDR3 is TGTGCCATCGCCGGGACAAGCTCCTACGTGCAGTACTTC. It encodes CAIAGTSSYVQYF. The chain combines TRBV10-3 with TRBJ2-7, with D maybe TRBD1 (6 bases). The CDR3 is 13 residues long. Looked up from germline, CDR1 is ENHRY and CDR2 is SYGVKD.

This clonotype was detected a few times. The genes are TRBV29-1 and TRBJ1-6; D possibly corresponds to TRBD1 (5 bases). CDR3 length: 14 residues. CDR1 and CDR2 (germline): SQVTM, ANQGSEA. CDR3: CSVGDPSSNSPLHF. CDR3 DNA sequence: TGCAGTGTCGGGGACCCCTCCAGTAATTCACCCCTCCACTTT. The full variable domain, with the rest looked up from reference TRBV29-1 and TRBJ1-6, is SAVISQKPSRDICQRGTSLTIQCQVDSQVTMMFWYRQQPGQSLTLIATANQGSEATYESGFVIDKFPISRPNLTFSTLTVSNMSPEDSSIYLCSVGDPSSNSPLHFGNGTRLTVT.

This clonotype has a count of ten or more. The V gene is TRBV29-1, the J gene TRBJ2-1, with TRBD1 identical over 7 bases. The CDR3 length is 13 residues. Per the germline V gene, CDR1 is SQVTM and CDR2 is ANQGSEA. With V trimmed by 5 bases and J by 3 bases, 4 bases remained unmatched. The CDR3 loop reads CSVSTGLYNEQFF. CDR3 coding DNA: TGCAGCGTTTCGACAGGGCTCTACAATGAGCAGTTCTTC.